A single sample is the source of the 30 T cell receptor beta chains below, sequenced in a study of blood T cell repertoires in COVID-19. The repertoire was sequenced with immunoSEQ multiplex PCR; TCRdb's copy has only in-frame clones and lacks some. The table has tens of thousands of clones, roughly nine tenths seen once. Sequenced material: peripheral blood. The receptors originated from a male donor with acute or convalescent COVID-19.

CDR3 loop: CASSFNRDRAYNEQFF. The CDR3 DNA reads as TGTGCCAGCAGTTTCAACCGGGACAGGGCCTACAATGAGCAGTTCTTC. The chain joins TRBV6-5 to TRBJ2-1; the match to TRBD1 covers 9 bases. The CDR3 extends over 16 amino acids. Looked up from germline, CDR1 is MNHEY and CDR2 is SVGAGI. The trim removed 4 bases at V and 2 bases at J, leaving 6 bases unmatched.

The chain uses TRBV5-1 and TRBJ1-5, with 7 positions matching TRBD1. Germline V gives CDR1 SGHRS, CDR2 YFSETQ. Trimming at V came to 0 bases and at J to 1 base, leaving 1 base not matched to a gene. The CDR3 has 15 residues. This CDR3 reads CASSLEGGSNQPQHF. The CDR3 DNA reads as TGCGCCAGCAGCTTGGAAGGGGGCAGCAATCAGCCCCAGCATTTT. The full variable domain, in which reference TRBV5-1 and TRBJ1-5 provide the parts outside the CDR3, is KAGVTQTPRYLIKTRGQQVTLSCSPISGHRSVSWYQQTPGQGLQFLFEYFSETQRNKGNFPGRFSGRQFSNSRSEMNVSTLELGDSALYLCASSLEGGSNQPQHFGDGTRLSIL.

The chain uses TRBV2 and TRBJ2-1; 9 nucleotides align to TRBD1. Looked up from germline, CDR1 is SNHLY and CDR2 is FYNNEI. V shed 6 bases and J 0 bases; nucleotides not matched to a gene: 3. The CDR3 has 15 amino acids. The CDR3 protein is CASSGTGSSYNEQFF. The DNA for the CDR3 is TGTGCCAGCAGCGGGACAGGGAGCTCCTACAATGAGCAGTTCTTC.

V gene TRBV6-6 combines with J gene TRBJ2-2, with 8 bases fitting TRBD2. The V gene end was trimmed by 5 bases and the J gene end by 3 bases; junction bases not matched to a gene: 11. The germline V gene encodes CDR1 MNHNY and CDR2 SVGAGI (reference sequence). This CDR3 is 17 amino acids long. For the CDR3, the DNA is TGTGCCAGCAGTCGCCCCCGGGGGGGGTGGGACACCGGGGAGCTGTTTTTT. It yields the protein CASSRPRGGWDTGELFF.

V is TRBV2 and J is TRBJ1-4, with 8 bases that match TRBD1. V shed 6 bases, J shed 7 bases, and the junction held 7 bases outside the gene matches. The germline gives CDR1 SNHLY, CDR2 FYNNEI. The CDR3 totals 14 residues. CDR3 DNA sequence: TGTGCCAGCAGCGCAGGGGGCTCGGGTGAAAAACTGTTTTTT. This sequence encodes CASSAGGSGEKLFF.

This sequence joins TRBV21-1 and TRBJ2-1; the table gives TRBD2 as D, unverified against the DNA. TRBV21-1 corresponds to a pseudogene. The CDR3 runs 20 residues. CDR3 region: CASSKVPRSGVPTVYNEQFF. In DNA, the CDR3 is TGTGCCAGCAGCAAAGTCCCGCGCAGCGGGGTCCCAACTGTGTACAATGAGCAGTTCTTC.

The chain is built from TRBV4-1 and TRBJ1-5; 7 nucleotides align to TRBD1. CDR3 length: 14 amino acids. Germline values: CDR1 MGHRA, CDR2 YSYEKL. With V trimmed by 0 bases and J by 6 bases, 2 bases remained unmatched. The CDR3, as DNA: TGCGCCAGCAGCCAAGAACAGGGGTTTCAGCCCCAGCATTTT. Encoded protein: CASSQEQGFQPQHF.

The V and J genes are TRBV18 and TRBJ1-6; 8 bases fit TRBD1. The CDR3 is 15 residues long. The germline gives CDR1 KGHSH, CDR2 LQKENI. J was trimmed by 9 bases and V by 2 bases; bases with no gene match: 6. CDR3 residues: CASSPNRGSGSPLHF. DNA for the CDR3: TGTGCCAGCTCACCAAACAGGGGGAGCGGTTCACCCCTCCACTTT.

CDR3 sequence: CASNNRGLSGYTF. As DNA, the CDR3 is TGTGCCAGCAACAACAGGGGGCTTAGTGGCTACACCTTC. The V gene is TRBV12-3 or TRBV12-4, the J gene TRBJ1-2, with 9 bases that match TRBD1. The CDR3 loop spans 13 amino acids. Germline trimming cut 7 bases from V and 7 bases from J; bases unmatched to any gene: 7.

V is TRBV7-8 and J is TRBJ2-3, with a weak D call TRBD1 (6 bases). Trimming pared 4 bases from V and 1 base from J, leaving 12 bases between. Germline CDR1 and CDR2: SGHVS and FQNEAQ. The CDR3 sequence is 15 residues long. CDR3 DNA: TGTGCCAGCAGCTCCCAAACAGGGCGCACAGATACGCAGTATTTT. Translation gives CASSSQTGRTDTQYF.

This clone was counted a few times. CDR3 sequence (DNA): TGTGCCAGCAGTTACTTTCCGGGTGGCTACACCTTC. Its translation is CASSYFPGGYTF. The chain joins TRBV6-2 or TRBV6-3 to TRBJ1-2; the D is unclear. Germline V gene lookup returns CDR1 MNHEY and CDR2 SVGEGT. The length of the CDR3 is 12 residues. Trimming pared 1 base from V and 7 bases from J, leaving 7 bases between.

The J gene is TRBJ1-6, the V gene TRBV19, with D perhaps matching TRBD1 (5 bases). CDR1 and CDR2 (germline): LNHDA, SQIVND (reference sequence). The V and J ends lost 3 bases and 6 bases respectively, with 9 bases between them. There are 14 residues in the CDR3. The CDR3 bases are TGTGCCAGTAGTATGGGACTCGCTAATTCACCCCTCCACTTT. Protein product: CASSMGLANSPLHF.

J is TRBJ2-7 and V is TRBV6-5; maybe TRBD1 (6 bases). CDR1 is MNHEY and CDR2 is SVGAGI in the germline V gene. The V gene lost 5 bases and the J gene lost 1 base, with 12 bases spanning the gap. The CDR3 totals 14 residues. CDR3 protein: CASSTRDTSYEQYF. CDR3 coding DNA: TGTGCCAGCAGTACCCGGGACACATCCTACGAGCAGTACTTC.

Written as DNA, the CDR3 is TGCAGCGTTCAACCCGGGACAACCTACAATGAGCAGTTCTTC. It specifies CSVQPGTTYNEQFF. The chain employs TRBV29-1 and TRBJ2-1; D is possibly TRBD1 (6 bases). Germline V gene lookup returns CDR1 SQVTM and CDR2 ANQGSEA. Trimming shortened V by 5 bases and J by 2 bases, and 13 bases separated the two germline ends. This CDR3 comprises 14 residues.

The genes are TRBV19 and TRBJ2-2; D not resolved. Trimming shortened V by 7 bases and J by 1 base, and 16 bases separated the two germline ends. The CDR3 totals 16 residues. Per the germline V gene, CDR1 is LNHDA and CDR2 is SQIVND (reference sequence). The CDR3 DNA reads TGTGCCAGTACCCCCAGGCACGGTCAGAACACCGGGGAGCTGTTTTTT. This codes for CASTPRHGQNTGELFF.

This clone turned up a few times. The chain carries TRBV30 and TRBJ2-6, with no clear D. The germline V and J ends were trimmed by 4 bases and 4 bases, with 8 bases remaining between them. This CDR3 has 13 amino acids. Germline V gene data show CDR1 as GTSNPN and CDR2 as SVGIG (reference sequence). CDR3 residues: CAWTTSGANVLTF. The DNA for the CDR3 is TGTGCCTGGACAACATCCGGGGCCAACGTCCTGACTTTC.

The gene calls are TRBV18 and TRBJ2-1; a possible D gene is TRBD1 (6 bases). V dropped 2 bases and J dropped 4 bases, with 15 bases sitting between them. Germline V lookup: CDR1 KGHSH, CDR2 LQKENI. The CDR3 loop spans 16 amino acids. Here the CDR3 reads CASSPKEAGAYNEQFF. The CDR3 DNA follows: TGTGCCAGCTCACCAAAGGAGGCAGGGGCATACAATGAGCAGTTCTTC.

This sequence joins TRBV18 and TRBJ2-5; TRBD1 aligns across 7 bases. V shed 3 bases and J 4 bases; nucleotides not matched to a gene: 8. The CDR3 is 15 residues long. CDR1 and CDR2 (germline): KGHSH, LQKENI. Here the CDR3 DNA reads TGTGCCAGCTCACCCAACCGGGACAGCCGAGAGACCCAGTACTTC. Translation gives CASSPNRDSRETQYF.

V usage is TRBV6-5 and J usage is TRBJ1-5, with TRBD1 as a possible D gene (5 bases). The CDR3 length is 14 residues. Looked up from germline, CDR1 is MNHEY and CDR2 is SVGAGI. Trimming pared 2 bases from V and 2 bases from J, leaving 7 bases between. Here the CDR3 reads CASSYAQGNQPQHF. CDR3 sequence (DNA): TGTGCCAGCAGTTACGCACAGGGCAATCAGCCCCAGCATTTT.

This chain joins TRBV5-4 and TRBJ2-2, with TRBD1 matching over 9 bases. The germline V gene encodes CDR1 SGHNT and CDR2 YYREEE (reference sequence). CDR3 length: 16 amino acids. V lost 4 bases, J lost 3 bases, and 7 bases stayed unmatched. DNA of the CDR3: TGTGCCAGCAGCGGCGGGACAGGGTCTTACACCGGGGAGCTGTTTTTT. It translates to CASSGGTGSYTGELFF.

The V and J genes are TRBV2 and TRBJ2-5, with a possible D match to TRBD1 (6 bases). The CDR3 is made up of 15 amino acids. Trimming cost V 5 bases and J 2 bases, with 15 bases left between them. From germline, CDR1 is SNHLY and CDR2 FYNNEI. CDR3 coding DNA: TGTGCCAGCAGTCCAGGGGTAGGGGGTCAAGAGACCCAGTACTTC. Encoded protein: CASSPGVGGQETQYF.

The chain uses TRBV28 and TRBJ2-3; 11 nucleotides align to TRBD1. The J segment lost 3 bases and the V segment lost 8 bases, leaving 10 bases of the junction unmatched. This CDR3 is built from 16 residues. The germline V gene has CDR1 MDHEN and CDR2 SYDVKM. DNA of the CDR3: TGTGCCAGCTTCCTTGGGACAGGGGGTCGGACAGATACGCAGTATTTT. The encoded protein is CASFLGTGGRTDTQYF.

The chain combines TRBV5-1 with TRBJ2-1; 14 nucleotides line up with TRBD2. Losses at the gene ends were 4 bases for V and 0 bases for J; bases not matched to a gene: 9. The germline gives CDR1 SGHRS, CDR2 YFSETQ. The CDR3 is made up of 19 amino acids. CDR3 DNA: TGCGCCAGCAGCCCCACCGGGACTAGCGGGAGTTACTCCTACAATGAGCAGTTCTTC. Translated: CASSPTGTSGSYSYNEQFF.

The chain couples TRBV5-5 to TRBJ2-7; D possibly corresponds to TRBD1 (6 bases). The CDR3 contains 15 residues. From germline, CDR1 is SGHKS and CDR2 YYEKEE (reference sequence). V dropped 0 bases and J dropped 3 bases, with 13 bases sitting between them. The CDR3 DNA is TGTGCCAGCAGCTTGGCGCCAGGGGAATTCTACGAGCAGTACTTC. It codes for CASSLAPGEFYEQYF.

The CDR3 coding sequence is TGTGCCAGCAGTTCTACCCCGACAGGCTCGAATCAGCCCCAGCATTTT. This sequence encodes CASSSTPTGSNQPQHF. The chain is built from TRBV6-5 and TRBJ1-5; TRBD1 might be the D (6 bases). The CDR3 covers 16 residues. Looked up from germline, CDR1 is MNHEY and CDR2 is SVGAGI. V shed 4 bases and J shed 4 bases, with 17 bases lying between them.

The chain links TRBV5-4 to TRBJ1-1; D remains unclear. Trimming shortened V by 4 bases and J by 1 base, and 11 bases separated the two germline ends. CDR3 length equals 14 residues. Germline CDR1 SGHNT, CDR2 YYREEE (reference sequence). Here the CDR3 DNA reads TGTGCCAGCAGCCACCGGGAGCAGAACACTGAAGCTTTCTTT. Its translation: CASSHREQNTEAFF.

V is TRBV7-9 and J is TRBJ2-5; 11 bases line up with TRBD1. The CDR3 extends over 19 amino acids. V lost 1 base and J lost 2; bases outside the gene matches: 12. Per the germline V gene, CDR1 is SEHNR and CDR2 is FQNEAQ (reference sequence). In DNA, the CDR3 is TGTGCCAGCAGCTTAGGGACAGGGGGCGCGGGAACCCTACAAGAGACCCAGTACTTC. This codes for CASSLGTGGAGTLQETQYF.

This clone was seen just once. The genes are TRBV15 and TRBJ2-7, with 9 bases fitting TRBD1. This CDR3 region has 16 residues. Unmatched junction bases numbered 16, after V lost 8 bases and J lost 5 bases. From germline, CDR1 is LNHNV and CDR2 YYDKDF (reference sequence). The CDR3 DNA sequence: TGTGCCACCTCAATCGACAGGGGGGCGGTTTCTAACGAGCAGTACTTC. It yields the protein CATSIDRGAVSNEQYF.

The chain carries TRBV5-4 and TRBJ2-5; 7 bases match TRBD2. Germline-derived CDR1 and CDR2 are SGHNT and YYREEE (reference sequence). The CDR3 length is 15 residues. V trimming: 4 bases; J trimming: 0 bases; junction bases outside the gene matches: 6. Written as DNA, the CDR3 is TGTGCCAGCAGCCAGATGGGGGGGGACCAAGAGACCCAGTACTTC. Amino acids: CASSQMGGDQETQYF.

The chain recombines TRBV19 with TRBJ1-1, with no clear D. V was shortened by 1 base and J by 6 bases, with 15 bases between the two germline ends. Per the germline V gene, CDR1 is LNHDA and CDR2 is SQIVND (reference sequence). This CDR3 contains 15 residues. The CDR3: CASSIGINPGAEAFF. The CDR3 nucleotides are TGTGCCAGTAGTATAGGTATCAACCCCGGAGCTGAAGCTTTCTTT.